Each of the 9 T cell receptor beta chains below was sequenced from the same sample in a study of chemoradiotherapy in HPV16-positive cancers. The protocol was immunoSEQ multiplex PCR, while the TCRdb copy is restricted to in-frame clones and leaves out a portion. The data hold 15,000 to 20,000 clones, with roughly nine tenths observed a single time. The sequencing used blood, collected from a patient who underwent chemoradiotherapy. All receptors derive from a human donor with HPV-associated anogenital cancer.

The rearrangement links TRBV5-1 to TRBJ2-1; D ambiguous. Deletions cut 3 bases from V and 0 bases from J, with 13 bases between. The CDR3 runs to 16 residues. Germline lookup yields CDR1 SGHRS and CDR2 YFSETQ. For the CDR3, the DNA is TGCGCCAGCAGCTCCTTAGGTAGAAACTCCTACAATGAGCAGTTCTTC. Amino acid sequence: CASSSLGRNSYNEQFF.

This chain links TRBV6-6 with TRBJ1-6; 7 positions match TRBD1. The junction had 9 bases not matched to a gene; V was cut back by 7 bases and J by 9 bases. The CDR3 has 14 residues. Germline V gene sequence: CDR1 MNHNY, CDR2 SVGAGI (reference sequence). The CDR3 DNA is TGTGCCAGCACCTTAGGGGACAGCGTTTCACCCCTCCACTTT. Translating gives CASTLGDSVSPLHF.

This clone occurred once. V usage is TRBV5-1 and J usage is TRBJ1-1; 9 bases fit TRBD1. The length of the CDR3 is 18 residues. V shed 3 bases, J shed 0 bases, and the junction held 12 bases outside the gene matches. Germline loops: CDR1 SGHRS, CDR2 YFSETQ. In nucleotides, the CDR3 is TGCGCCAGCAGCTCTAGGACCGGACAGGGGATAATGAACACTGAAGCTTTCTTT. This sequence encodes CASSSRTGQGIMNTEAFF.

The CDR3 bases are TGTGCCACCAGCAGAGGGGCAGGAGATGGCTACACCTTC. Amino acids: CATSRGAGDGYTF. The chain has TRBV15 and TRBJ1-2; D not resolved. V shed 1 base and J shed 6 bases, with 9 bases lying between them. CDR3 length equals 13 residues. From germline, CDR1 is LNHNV and CDR2 YYDKDF (reference sequence).

The rearrangement joins TRBV5-1 to TRBJ2-1; 8 nucleotides agree with TRBD2. From germline, CDR1 is SGHRS and CDR2 YFSETQ. V trimming: 4 bases; J trimming: 6 bases; junction bases outside the gene matches: 12. The CDR3 length is 16 residues. In nucleotides, the CDR3 is TGCGCCAGCAGCGCCGCCCCCGGGGGGGCCGGCAATGAGCAGTTCTTC. It is translated as CASSAAPGGAGNEQFF.

The chain links TRBV27 to TRBJ2-1, with D maybe TRBD1 (6 bases). Germline V CDR1 and CDR2: MNHEY, SMNVEV (reference sequence). CDR3 length equals 13 residues. The ends were cut back, 1 base at V and 6 bases at J, with 7 bases in the middle. The chain's CDR3 is CASSLLDSNEQFF. CDR3 in DNA: TGTGCCAGCAGTTTATTGGACAGCAATGAGCAGTTCTTC.

The V call is TRBV27, the J call TRBJ2-7; D tentatively reads TRBD1 or TRBD2 (5 bases each). The ends were cut back, 5 bases at V and 3 bases at J, with 8 bases in the middle. Germline values: CDR1 MNHEY, CDR2 SMNVEV (reference sequence). The CDR3 is made up of 12 amino acids. DNA of the CDR3: TGTGCCAGCAGTCGGGACGGCTACGAGCAGTACTTC. Encoded protein: CASSRDGYEQYF.

V usage is TRBV4-1 and J usage is TRBJ2-1; D is tentatively TRBD1 or TRBD2 (6 bases each). Germline lookup yields CDR1 MGHRA and CDR2 YSYEKL. The CDR3 covers 18 residues. Trimming took 0 bases from V and 0 from J, leaving 15 bases between them. CDR3 region: CASSQEWSGGGSYNEQFF. DNA of the CDR3: TGCGCCAGCAGCCAAGAATGGTCCGGAGGGGGCTCCTACAATGAGCAGTTCTTC.

The chain has TRBV4-2 and TRBJ2-5; D not resolved. V gave up 5 bases and J gave up 7 bases, with 11 bases separating them. The V gene's germline CDR1 is LGHNA and CDR2 YNFKEQ. This CDR3 has 12 amino acids. CDR3 bases: TGTGCCAGCAGCGTTCCTTTTGCGACCCAGTACTTC. This sequence encodes CASSVPFATQYF.